The 19 T cell receptor beta chains below come from one sample, sequenced in a study of blood T cell repertoires in COVID-19. Generated by immunoSEQ multiplex PCR, the TCRdb table keeps only in-frame clones and is missing some. The data show roughly 200,000 clones, around 85% seen once. Material: peripheral blood. Every receptor here comes from a woman aged 60-75 years with acute or convalescent COVID-19.

This clone was detected once. V is TRBV29-1 and J is TRBJ1-2; TRBD1 is a possible D gene (5 bases). There are 14 residues in the CDR3. CDR1 is SQVTM and CDR2 is ANQGSEA in the germline V gene. Trimming left V 2 bases short and J 5 bases short, with 15 bases between. For the CDR3, the DNA is TGCAGCGTTGAATTGCCCGGACACCCTTATGGCTACACCTTC. Encoded protein: CSVELPGHPYGYTF.

CDR3 sequence: CASTLGVSSYNEQFF. The CDR3 DNA follows: TGTGCCAGCACCCTCGGAGTAAGCTCCTACAATGAGCAGTTCTTC. V usage is TRBV3-1 (or the pseudogene TRBV3-2) and J usage is TRBJ2-1; D gene uncertain. In germline, CDR1 is LGHDT, CDR2 YNNKEL (reference sequence). Trimming removed 7 bases at V and 0 bases at J, with 13 bases between. CDR3 length: 15 amino acids.

The chain recombines TRBV28 with TRBJ2-7; 7 nucleotides align to TRBD1. Germline assignment: CDR1 MDHEN and CDR2 SYDVKM. The CDR3 has 14 residues. V was pared by 7 bases and J by 2 bases, with 8 bases of the junction left unmatched. DNA of the CDR3: TGTGCCAGCAATATTCCCGGGACAGCCTACGAGCAGTACTTC. Its translation: CASNIPGTAYEQYF.

V usage is TRBV11-1 and J usage is TRBJ1-4; no clear D gene. V gave up 2 bases and J gave up 11 bases, with 15 bases separating them. From germline, CDR1 is SGHAT and CDR2 FQDESV (reference sequence). This CDR3 contains 14 residues. CDR3 coding DNA: TGTGCCAGCAGCTTAACCGGGAGGTTGGAGAAACTGTTTTTT. Its protein product is CASSLTGRLEKLFF.

This clone has just a few counts. The chain has TRBV19 and TRBJ1-3; TRBD1 matches at 10 bases. The germline CDR1 and CDR2 sequences are LNHDA and SQIVND (reference sequence). CDR3 length equals 18 residues. Germline trimming cut 1 base from V and 0 bases from J; bases unmatched to any gene: 6. CDR3 region: CASSIGDRGRPSGNTIYF. CDR3 nucleotide sequence: TGTGCCAGTAGTATAGGGGACAGGGGACGTCCCTCTGGAAACACCATATATTTT. The whole variable domain, filled in from reference TRBV19 and TRBJ1-3, reads DGGITQSPKYLFRKEGQNVTLSCEQNLNHDAMYWYRQDPGQGLRLIYYSQIVNDFQKGDIAEGYSVSREKKESFPLTVTSAQKNPTAFYLCASSIGDRGRPSGNTIYFGEGSWLTVV.

The V and J genes are TRBV4-2 and TRBJ1-1; D is ambiguous. Germline CDR1 and CDR2: LGHNA and YNFKEQ. V was shortened by 4 bases and J by 4 bases, with 7 bases between the two germline ends. This CDR3 is 12 amino acids long. In DNA, the CDR3 is TGTGCCAGCAGCCCGGGTGGCACTGAAGCTTTCTTT. It yields the protein CASSPGGTEAFF.

The chain is built from TRBV6-4 and TRBJ1-2; 9 bases agree with TRBD1. V lost 0 bases, J lost 7 bases, and 6 bases stayed unmatched. CDR3 length equals 15 residues. CDR1 and CDR2 from the germline V gene are MRHNA and SNTAGT. The CDR3 nucleotides are TGTGCCAGCAGTGACTCGGGAACAGGGGGCGGTGGCTACACCTTC. Translated, it gives CASSDSGTGGGGYTF.

This chain links TRBV7-8 with TRBJ2-2, with 9 bases lining up with TRBD1. CDR1 SGHVS and CDR2 FQNEAQ come from the germline V gene. This CDR3 comprises 16 residues. The V gene end was trimmed by 5 bases and the J gene end by 4 bases; junction bases not matched to a gene: 8. The CDR3 here is CASSKQGARFTGELFF. The CDR3, as DNA: TGTGCCAGCAGCAAACAGGGGGCAAGATTCACCGGGGAGCTGTTTTTT.

This clone is a singleton in its sample. The V and J genes are TRBV25-1 and TRBJ1-1; a possible D gene is TRBD1 (6 bases). The CDR3 is 14 residues long. Germline V gene lookup returns CDR1 MGHDK and CDR2 SYGVNS. Trimming pared 4 bases from V and 5 bases from J, leaving 14 bases between. CDR3 loop: CASSAQGRGTEAFF. In DNA, the CDR3 is TGTGCCAGCAGTGCACAGGGTAGGGGAACTGAAGCTTTCTTT.

The chain couples TRBV7-2 to TRBJ1-4; the match to TRBD1 covers 11 bases. J gave up 10 bases and V 5 bases, and 3 bases lay outside the gene matches. The CDR3 covers 13 residues. Per the germline V gene, CDR1 is SGHTA and CDR2 is FQGNSA. Here the CDR3 reads CASSTGTGGKLFF. CDR3 sequence (DNA): TGTGCCAGCAGCACCGGGACAGGGGGAAAACTGTTTTTT.

This chain links TRBV9 with TRBJ1-3; the D gene is possibly TRBD1 (6 bases). CDR1 and CDR2 (germline): SGDLS, YYNGEE. Between the trimmed V and J ends, which lost 3 bases and 0 bases, there was a span of 10 bases. CDR3 length: 15 residues. The chain's CDR3 is CASSAGQLSGNTIYF. The CDR3 region has the DNA TGTGCCAGCAGCGCCGGACAGCTCTCTGGAAACACCATATATTTT.

This chain links TRBV27 with TRBJ1-6, with TRBD1 matching 7 bases. J lost 6 bases, V lost 2 bases, and 4 bases had no gene match. Per germline, CDR1 MNHEY and CDR2 SMNVEV (reference sequence). The CDR3 is 15 residues long. The CDR3 bases are TGTGCCAGCAGTTTAGGAGGGGGCATTAATTCACCCCTCCACTTT. Protein: CASSLGGGINSPLHF.

The CDR3 sequence is CASAGVGSTDTQYF. DNA of the CDR3: TGTGCCAGCGCCGGGGTCGGGAGCACAGATACGCAGTATTTT. The J gene is TRBJ2-3, the V gene TRBV5-6; D perhaps matches TRBD2 (5 bases). CDR3 length equals 14 residues. Looked up from germline, CDR1 is SGHDT and CDR2 is YYEEEE. Trimming stripped 7 bases from V and 0 bases from J, with 12 bases between.

CDR3 nucleotide sequence: TGTGCCAGCAGTCAGACAGGGATGAACACTGAAGCTTTCTTT. Translated: CASSQTGMNTEAFF. J is TRBJ1-1 and V is TRBV6-6, with TRBD1 matching 7 bases. This CDR3 spans 14 amino acids. The germline gives CDR1 MNHNY, CDR2 SVGAGI (reference sequence). The V segment lost 5 bases and the J segment 0 bases; nucleotides outside the gene matches: 3.

The chain uses TRBV28 and TRBJ1-6, with 8 bases aligning to TRBD1. With 3 bases clipped from V and 18 bases from J, the junction kept 10 bases outside the gene matches. The CDR3 has 13 residues. The V gene's germline CDR1 is MDHEN and CDR2 SYDVKM. As DNA, the CDR3 is TGTGCCAGCAGTTTCCTTCCGGACAGGGCGCGCCACTTT. This translates into CASSFLPDRARHF.

This clone was recorded once. This chain's CDR3 is CASSDRAYYNEQFF. The DNA of the CDR3 is TGTGCCAGCAGCGACAGGGCCTACTACAATGAGCAGTTCTTC. The J gene is TRBJ2-1, the V gene TRBV5-8, with TRBD1 identical over 7 bases. The CDR3 contains 14 residues. Germline lookup yields CDR1 SGHTS and CDR2 YDEGEE. The V gene end was trimmed by 4 bases and the J gene end by 3 bases; junction bases not matched to a gene: 4.

The chain is built from TRBV28 and TRBJ1-1, with a possible D match to TRBD1 (5 bases). Germline values: CDR1 MDHEN, CDR2 SYDVKM. V lost 6 bases, J lost 1 base, and 18 bases lay in between. The CDR3 is made up of 16 amino acids. The chain's CDR3 is CASSPPTGTGNTEAFF. The CDR3 bases are TGTGCCAGCAGCCCACCTACCGGGACTGGGAACACTGAAGCTTTCTTT.

The CDR3 DNA sequence: TGTGCCAGCAGTTTGTCACGGACAGGGACGAGGGAGCAGTACTTC. It is translated as CASSLSRTGTREQYF. This rearrangement joins TRBV27 to TRBJ2-7; 8 nucleotides match TRBD1. Per the germline V gene, CDR1 is MNHEY and CDR2 is SMNVEV (reference sequence). The CDR3 sequence is 15 residues long. V lost 3 bases, J lost 7 bases, and 11 bases stayed unmatched.

This chain links TRBV6-5 with TRBJ1-6, with D possibly matching TRBD1 (5 bases). The CDR3 sequence is 15 residues long. Trimming left V 2 bases short and J 3 bases short, with 8 bases between. Germline loops: CDR1 MNHEY, CDR2 SVGAGI. CDR3 in DNA: TGTGCCAGCAGTTACCGGGGGGACTATAATTCACCCCTCCACTTT. Residues: CASSYRGDYNSPLHF.